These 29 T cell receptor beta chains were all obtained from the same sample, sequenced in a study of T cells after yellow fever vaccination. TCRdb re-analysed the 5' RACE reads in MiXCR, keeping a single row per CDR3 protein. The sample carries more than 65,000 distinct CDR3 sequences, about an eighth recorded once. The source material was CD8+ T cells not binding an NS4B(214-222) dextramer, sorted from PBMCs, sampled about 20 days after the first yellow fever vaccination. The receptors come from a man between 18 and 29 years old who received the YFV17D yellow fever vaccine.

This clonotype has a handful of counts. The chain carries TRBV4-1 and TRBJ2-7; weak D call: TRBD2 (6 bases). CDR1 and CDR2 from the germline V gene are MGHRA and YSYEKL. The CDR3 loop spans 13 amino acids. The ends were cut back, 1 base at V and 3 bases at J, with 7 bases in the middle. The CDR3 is CASSQGGDYEQYF. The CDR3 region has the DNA TGCGCCAGCAGCCAAGGGGGGGACTACGAGCAGTACTTC.

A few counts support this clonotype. CDR3 in DNA: TGTGCCAGCAGTTACGGGACATACCCCGAGCAGTACGTC. It encodes CASSYGTYPEQYV. The genes are TRBV6-6 and TRBJ2-7; D perhaps matches TRBD1 (6 bases). The CDR3 consists of 13 residues. Per germline, CDR1 MNHNY and CDR2 SVGAGI (reference sequence). Deletions cut 2 bases from V and 6 bases from J, with 11 bases between.

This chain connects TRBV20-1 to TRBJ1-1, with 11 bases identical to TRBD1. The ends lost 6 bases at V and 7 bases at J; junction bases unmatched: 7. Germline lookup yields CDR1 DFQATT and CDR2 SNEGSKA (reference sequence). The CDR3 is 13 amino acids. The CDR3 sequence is CSAGGQGAYEAFF. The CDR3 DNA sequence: TGCAGTGCCGGTGGACAGGGGGCTTATGAAGCTTTCTTT.

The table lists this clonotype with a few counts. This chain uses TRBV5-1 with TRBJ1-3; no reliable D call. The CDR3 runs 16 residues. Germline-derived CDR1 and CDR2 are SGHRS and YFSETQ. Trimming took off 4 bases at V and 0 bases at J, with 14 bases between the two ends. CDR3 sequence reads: CASSLDDNSSGNTIYF. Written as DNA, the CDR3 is TGCGCCAGCAGCCTCGACGACAACTCCTCTGGAAACACCATATATTTT.

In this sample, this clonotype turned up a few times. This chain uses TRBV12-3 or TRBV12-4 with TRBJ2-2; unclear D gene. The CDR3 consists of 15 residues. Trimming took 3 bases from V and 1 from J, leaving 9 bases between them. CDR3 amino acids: CASSFAVGNTGELFF. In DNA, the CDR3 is TGTGCCAGCAGTTTCGCGGTAGGGAACACCGGGGAGCTGTTTTTT.

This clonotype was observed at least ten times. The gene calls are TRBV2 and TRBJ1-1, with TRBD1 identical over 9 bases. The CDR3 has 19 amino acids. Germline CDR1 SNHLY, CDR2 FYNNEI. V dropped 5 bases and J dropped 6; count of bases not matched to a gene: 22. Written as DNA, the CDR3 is TGTGCCAGCAGTCATAGTCCCGGGACAGGGAAAGGCTATGACTCTGAAGCTTTCTTT. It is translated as CASSHSPGTGKGYDSEAFF.

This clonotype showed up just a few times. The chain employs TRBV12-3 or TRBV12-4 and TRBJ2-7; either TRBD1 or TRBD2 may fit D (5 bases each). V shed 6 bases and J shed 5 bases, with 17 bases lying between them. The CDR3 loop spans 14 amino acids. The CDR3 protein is CASSLLGRGDEQYF. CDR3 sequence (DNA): TGTGCCAGCAGCCTCCTGGGTAGGGGAGACGAGCAGTACTTC.

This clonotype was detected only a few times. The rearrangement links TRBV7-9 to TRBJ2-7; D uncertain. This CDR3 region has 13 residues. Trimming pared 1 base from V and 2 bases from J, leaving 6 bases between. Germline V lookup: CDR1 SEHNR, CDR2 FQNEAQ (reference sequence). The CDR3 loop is CASSLGSAYEQYV. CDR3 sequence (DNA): TGTGCCAGCAGCTTAGGCTCAGCCTACGAGCAGTACGTC.

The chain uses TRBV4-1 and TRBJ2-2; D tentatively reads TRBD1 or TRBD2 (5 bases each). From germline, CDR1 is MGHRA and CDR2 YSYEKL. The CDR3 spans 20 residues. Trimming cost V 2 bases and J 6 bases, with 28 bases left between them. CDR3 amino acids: CASSQRVQNIMYSGPGELFF. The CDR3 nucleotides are TGCGCCAGCAGCCAACGGGTTCAAAACATAATGTATTCGGGACCCGGGGAGCTGTTTTTT.

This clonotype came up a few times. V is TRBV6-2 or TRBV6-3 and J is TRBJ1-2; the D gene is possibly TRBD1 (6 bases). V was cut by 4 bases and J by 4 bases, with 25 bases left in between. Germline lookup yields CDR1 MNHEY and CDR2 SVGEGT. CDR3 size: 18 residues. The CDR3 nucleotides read TGTGCCAGCAGTTCCGCAACCTTCGGGGGGGCTCATGGCTATGGCTACACCTTC. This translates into CASSSATFGGAHGYGYTF.

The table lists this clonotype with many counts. CDR3 sequence: CASSYGGLNTEAFF. The DNA of the CDR3 is TGTGCCAGCAGTTACGGGGGGCTAAACACTGAAGCTTTCTTT. This rearrangement joins TRBV6-5 to TRBJ1-1; perhaps TRBD1 as D (6 bases). The CDR3 totals 14 residues. Germline V gene lookup returns CDR1 MNHEY and CDR2 SVGAGI. Trimming removed 2 bases from V and 2 bases from J, with 9 bases in between.

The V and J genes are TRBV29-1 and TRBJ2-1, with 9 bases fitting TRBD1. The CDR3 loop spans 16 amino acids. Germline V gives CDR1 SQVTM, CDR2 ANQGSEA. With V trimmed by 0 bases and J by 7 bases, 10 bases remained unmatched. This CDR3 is CSVEDPRQGGENEQFF. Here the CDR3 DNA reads TGCAGCGTTGAAGATCCCCGACAGGGGGGGGAAAATGAGCAGTTCTTC.

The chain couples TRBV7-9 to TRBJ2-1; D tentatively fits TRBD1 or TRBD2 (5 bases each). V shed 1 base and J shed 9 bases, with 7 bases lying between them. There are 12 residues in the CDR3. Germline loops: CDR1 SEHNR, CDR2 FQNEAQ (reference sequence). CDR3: CASSLEGTEQFF. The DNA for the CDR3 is TGTGCCAGCAGCTTAGAGGGGACTGAGCAGTTCTTC. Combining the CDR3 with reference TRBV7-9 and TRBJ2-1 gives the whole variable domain DTGVSQNPRHKITKRGQNVTFRCDPISEHNRLYWYRQTLGQGPEFLTYFQNEAQLEKSRLLSDRFSAERPKGSFSTLEIQRTEQGDSAMYLCASSLEGTEQFFGPGTRLTVL.

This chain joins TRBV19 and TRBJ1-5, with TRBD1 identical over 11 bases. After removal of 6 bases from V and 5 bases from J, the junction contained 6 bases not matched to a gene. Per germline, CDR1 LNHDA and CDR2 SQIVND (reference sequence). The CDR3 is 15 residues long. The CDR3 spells CASRNLDRGHQPQHF. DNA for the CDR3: TGTGCCAGTAGGAACTTGGACAGGGGGCATCAGCCCCAGCATTTT.

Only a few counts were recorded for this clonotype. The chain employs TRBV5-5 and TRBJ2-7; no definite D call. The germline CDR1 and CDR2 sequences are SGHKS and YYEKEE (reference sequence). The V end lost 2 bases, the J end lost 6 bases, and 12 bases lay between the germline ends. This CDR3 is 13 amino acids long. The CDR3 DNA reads TGTGCCAGCAGCTTTTCTAGGTCACGCGAGCAGTACGTC. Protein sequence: CASSFSRSREQYV.

The CDR3 loop reads CASRSGQPYGYTF. CDR3 in DNA: TGTGCCAGCAGGTCGGGACAGCCCTATGGCTACACCTTC. This rearrangement joins TRBV6-1 to TRBJ1-2; TRBD1 matches 7 bases. V trimming: 6 bases; J trimming: 4 bases; junction bases outside the gene matches: 5. CDR1 is MNHNS and CDR2 is SASEGT in the germline V gene. This CDR3 has 13 residues.

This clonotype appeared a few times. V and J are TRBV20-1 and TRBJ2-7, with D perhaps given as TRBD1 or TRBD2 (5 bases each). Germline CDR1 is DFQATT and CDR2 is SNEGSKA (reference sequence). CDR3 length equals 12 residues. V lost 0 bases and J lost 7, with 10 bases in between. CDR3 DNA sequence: TGCAGTGCTAGAGATCACAGGACTGAGCAGTACGTC. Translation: CSARDHRTEQYV.

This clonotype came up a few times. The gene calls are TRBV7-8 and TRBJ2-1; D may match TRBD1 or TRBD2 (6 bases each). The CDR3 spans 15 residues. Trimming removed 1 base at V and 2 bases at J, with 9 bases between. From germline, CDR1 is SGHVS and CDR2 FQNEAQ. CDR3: CASSLEGGPYNEQFF. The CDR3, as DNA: TGTGCCAGCAGCTTAGAGGGGGGCCCCTACAATGAGCAGTTCTTC.

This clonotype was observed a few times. The CDR3 DNA is TGTGCCAGCAGCCCAAAGACAGGGGAGGGGGTTAATGAAGCTTTCTTT. Translating gives CASSPKTGEGVNEAFF. The chain joins TRBV4-2 to TRBJ1-1, with 8 bases identical to TRBD1. The CDR3 has 16 amino acids. Trimming removed 4 bases from V and 7 bases from J; junction bases left unmatched: 14. Germline-derived CDR1 and CDR2 are LGHNA and YNFKEQ.

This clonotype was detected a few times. The CDR3 bases are TGTGCCAGCAGTTCTGCTCGGGGTGAGCAGTTCTTC. Amino acids: CASSSARGEQFF. The chain joins TRBV5-5 to TRBJ2-1, with D perhaps matching TRBD2 (5 bases). The CDR3 is 12 residues long. From germline, CDR1 is SGHKS and CDR2 YYEKEE (reference sequence). V was pared by 5 bases and J by 9 bases, with 12 bases between.

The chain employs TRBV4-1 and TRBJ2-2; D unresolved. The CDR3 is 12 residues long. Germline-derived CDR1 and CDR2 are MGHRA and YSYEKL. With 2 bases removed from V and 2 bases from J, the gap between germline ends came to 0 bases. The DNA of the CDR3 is TGCGCCAGCAGCCAAAACACCGGGGAGCTGTTTTTT. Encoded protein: CASSQNTGELFF.

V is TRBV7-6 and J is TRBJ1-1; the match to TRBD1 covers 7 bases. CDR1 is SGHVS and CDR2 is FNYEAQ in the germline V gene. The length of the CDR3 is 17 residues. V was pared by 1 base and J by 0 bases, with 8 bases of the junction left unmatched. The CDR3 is CASSLEGGIFMNTEAFF. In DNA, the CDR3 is TGTGCCAGCAGCTTAGAAGGGGGCATATTCATGAACACTGAAGCTTTCTTT.

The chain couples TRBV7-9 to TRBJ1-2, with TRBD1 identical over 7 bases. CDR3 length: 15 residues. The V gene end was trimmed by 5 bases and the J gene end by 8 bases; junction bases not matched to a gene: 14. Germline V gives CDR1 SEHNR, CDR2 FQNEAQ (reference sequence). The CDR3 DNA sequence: TGTGCCAGCAGCCTATTGGGACAGCCTTTGGACGGCTACACCTTC. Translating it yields CASSLLGQPLDGYTF. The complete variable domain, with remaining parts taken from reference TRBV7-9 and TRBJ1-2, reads DTGVSQNPRHKITKRGQNVTFRCDPISEHNRLYWYRQTLGQGPEFLTYFQNEAQLEKSRLLSDRFSAERPKGSFSTLEIQRTEQGDSAMYLCASSLLGQPLDGYTFGSGTRLTVV.

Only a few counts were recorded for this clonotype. The CDR3 here is CASRAGDGTDTQYF. CDR3 bases: TGTGCCAGCCGAGCGGGGGATGGCACAGATACGCAGTATTTT. V usage is TRBV7-9 and J usage is TRBJ2-3, with 8 bases that match TRBD2. Germline trimming cut 8 bases from V and 1 base from J; bases unmatched to any gene: 5. CDR3 length: 14 residues. The germline CDR1 and CDR2 sequences are SEHNR and FQNEAQ (reference sequence).

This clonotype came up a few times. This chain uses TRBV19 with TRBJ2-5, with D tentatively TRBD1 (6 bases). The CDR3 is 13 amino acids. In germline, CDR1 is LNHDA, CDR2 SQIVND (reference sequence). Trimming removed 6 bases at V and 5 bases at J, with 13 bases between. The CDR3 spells CASSHRDGETQYF. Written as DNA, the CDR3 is TGTGCCAGTAGCCACAGGGATGGGGAGACCCAGTACTTC.

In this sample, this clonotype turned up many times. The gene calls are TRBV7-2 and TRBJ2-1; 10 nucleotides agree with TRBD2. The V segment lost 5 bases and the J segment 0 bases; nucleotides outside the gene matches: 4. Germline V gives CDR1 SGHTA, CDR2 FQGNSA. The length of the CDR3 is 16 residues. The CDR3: CASSQRLAGSYNEQFF. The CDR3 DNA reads TGTGCCAGCAGCCAAAGACTAGCGGGCTCCTACAATGAGCAGTTCTTC.

CDR3 coding DNA: TGTGCCAGTAGTTCTAGACCCGTCGGAGGTGAAGCTTTCTTT. Amino acid sequence: CASSSRPVGGEAFF. This chain links TRBV19 with TRBJ1-1, with D hard to call. The CDR3 sequence is 14 residues long. Germline values: CDR1 LNHDA, CDR2 SQIVND (reference sequence). Trimming removed 5 bases from V and 7 bases from J, with 17 bases in between.

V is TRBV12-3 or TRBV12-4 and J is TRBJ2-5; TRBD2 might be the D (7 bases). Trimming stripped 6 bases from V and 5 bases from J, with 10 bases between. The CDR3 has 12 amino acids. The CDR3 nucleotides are TGTGCCAGCAGCGGGGGGCGGGAGACCCAGTACTTC. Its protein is CASSGGRETQYF.

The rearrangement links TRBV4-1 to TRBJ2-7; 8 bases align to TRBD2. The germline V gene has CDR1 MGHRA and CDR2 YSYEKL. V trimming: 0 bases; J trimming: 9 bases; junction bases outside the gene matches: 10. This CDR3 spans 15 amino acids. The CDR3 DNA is TGCGCCAGCAGCCAAGACTCGGGACTAGGACGAAGGCAGTACTTC. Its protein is CASSQDSGLGRRQYF.